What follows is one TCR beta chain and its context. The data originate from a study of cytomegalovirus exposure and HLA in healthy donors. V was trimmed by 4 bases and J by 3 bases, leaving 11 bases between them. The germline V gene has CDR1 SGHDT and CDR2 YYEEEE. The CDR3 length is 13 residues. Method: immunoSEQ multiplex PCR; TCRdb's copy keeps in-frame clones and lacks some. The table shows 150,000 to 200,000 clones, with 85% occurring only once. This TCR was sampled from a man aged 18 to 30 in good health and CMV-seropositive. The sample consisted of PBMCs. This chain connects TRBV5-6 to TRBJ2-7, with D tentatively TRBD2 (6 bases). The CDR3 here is CASSPPGDYEQYF. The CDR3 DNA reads TGTGCCAGCAGCCCCCCGGGGGACTACGAGCAGTACTTC. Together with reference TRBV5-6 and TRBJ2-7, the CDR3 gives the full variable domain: DAGVTQSPTHLIKTRGQQVTLRCSPKSGHDTVSWYQQALGQGPQFIFQYYEEEERQRGNFPDRFSGHQFPNYSSELNVNALLLGDSALYLCASSPPGDYEQYFGPGTRLTVT.